Each of the 10 T cell receptor beta chains below was sequenced from the same sample in a study of shared clonotypes between healthy human individuals (dated by TCRdb to the early 2020s). The library was built by means of the immunoSEQ multiplex PCR assay. This is the immuneACCESS table as TCRdb keeps it, with only in-frame sequences that have V and J called. A part of the clones is gone; compared with another copy, unresolved V genes explain less than half, and the rest is unexplained. The sample profile shows about 1.9 million clones; 90% to 95% of them were found once. Over 1.5% of the sample comes from the top ten. CD8 naive samples were CD45RO-negative cells positively selected for CCR7, giving a CD45RA+CCR7+ population that excluded TemRA cells. Sequenced: naive CD8+ T cells from PBMCs. According to the study, the label for this sample's cell subset or site signals: CD45RA+CCR7+. Every receptor here comes from a man between 18 and 35 years old in good health. Some clones in this sample may be carry-over from other donors' samples.

This chain connects TRBV7-9 to TRBJ2-1; 11 bases are a match to TRBD2. Germline CDR1 SEHNR, CDR2 FQNEAQ (reference sequence). V lost 5 bases to trimming and J lost 0 bases; unmatched junction nucleotides: 3. The CDR3 has 16 residues. The CDR3 DNA reads TGTGCCAGCAGCGACCTAGCGGGAGGCTCCTACAATGAGCAGTTCTTC. It codes for CASSDLAGGSYNEQFF.

The rearrangement joins TRBV9 to TRBJ2-2; D is unresolved. The CDR3 is 14 residues long. With 2 bases removed from V and 0 bases from J, the gap between germline ends came to 5 bases. Germline CDR1 SGDLS, CDR2 YYNGEE. This CDR3 is CASSVYANTGELFF. CDR3 coding DNA: TGTGCCAGCAGCGTTTACGCGAACACCGGGGAGCTGTTTTTT.

The chain couples TRBV9 to TRBJ1-1, with D possibly matching TRBD1 (5 bases). CDR3 length equals 14 residues. Trimming took 4 bases from V and 0 from J, leaving 10 bases between them. Germline V gives CDR1 SGDLS, CDR2 YYNGEE. Here the CDR3 DNA reads TGTGCCAGCAGCCCGGGACGGATGAACACTGAAGCTTTCTTT. Protein: CASSPGRMNTEAFF.

The chain is built from TRBV19 and TRBJ1-5; D gene ambiguous. The CDR3 has 13 amino acids. V lost 5 bases and J lost 7, with 12 bases in between. The germline V gene has CDR1 LNHDA and CDR2 SQIVND (reference sequence). This CDR3 reads CASSLYFGQPQHF. The CDR3 DNA reads as TGTGCCAGTAGTTTGTATTTCGGCCAGCCCCAGCATTTT.

The chain is built from TRBV28 and TRBJ2-1; D is tentatively TRBD1 or TRBD2 (6 bases each). The CDR3 has 15 residues. V lost 6 bases and J 0 bases, leaving 12 bases between the germline ends. Germline loops: CDR1 MDHEN, CDR2 SYDVKM. The CDR3 DNA follows: TGTGCCAGCAGCCCGCGGGACACCTCCTACAATGAGCAGTTCTTC. Amino acid sequence: CASSPRDTSYNEQFF. The full variable domain, completed using reference TRBV28 and TRBJ2-1, is DVKVTQSSRYLVKRTGEKVFLECVQDMDHENMFWYRQDPGLGLRLIYFSYDVKMKEKGDIPEGYSVSREKKERFSLILESASTNQTSMYLCASSPRDTSYNEQFFGPGTRLTVL.

The V and J genes are TRBV27 and TRBJ1-5; D is uncertain. The CDR3 contains 15 residues. The germline V and J ends were trimmed by 4 bases and 1 base, with 11 bases remaining between them. CDR1 is MNHEY and CDR2 is SMNVEV in the germline V gene (reference sequence). CDR3 nucleotides: TGTGCCAGCAGTTCGAGGGAACGGAGCAATCAGCCCCAGCATTTT. As protein: CASSSRERSNQPQHF.

The V and J genes are TRBV5-4 and TRBJ2-6, with D unresolved. Germline-derived CDR1 and CDR2 are SGHNT and YYREEE (reference sequence). CDR3 length: 15 residues. The V and J ends lost 3 bases and 0 bases respectively, with 7 bases between them. Here the CDR3 reads CASSSKSSGANVLTF. As DNA, the CDR3 is TGTGCCAGCAGCTCCAAGAGCTCTGGGGCCAACGTCCTGACTTTC.

This chain links TRBV7-9 with TRBJ2-2; D might be TRBD1 (5 bases). Deletions cut 3 bases from V and 4 bases from J, with 12 bases between. CDR3 size: 15 residues. Germline-derived CDR1 and CDR2 are SEHNR and FQNEAQ (reference sequence). CDR3 region: CASSLQGLSTGELFF. Here the CDR3 DNA reads TGTGCCAGCAGCTTGCAGGGCCTAAGCACCGGGGAGCTGTTTTTT.

The rearrangement joins TRBV28 to TRBJ1-2; D gene unclear. Germline CDR1 MDHEN, CDR2 SYDVKM. The V end lost 8 bases, the J end lost 7 bases, and 5 bases lay between the germline ends. CDR3 size: 9 residues. The CDR3 DNA reads TGTGCCAGCCTAGGTGGCTACACCTTC. Protein product: CASLGGYTF.

This sequence joins TRBV7-8 and TRBJ2-2, with 8 bases lining up with TRBD2. The CDR3 is made up of 18 amino acids. CDR1 is SGHVS, CDR2 FQNEAQ, per germline. The V segment lost 4 bases and the J segment 5 bases; nucleotides outside the gene matches: 15. The CDR3 is CASSSPARREEKTGELFF. The CDR3 DNA reads as TGTGCCAGCAGCTCCCCCGCTCGGCGGGAGGAGAAAACCGGGGAGCTGTTTTTT.